A single count supports the clone carrying this T cell receptor beta chain. This sample was taken from a study of blood T cell repertoires in COVID-19. In the study overall: T cells, B-cell-depleted T cells, or PBMCs supplied cDNA or gDNA.

The repertoire was sequenced with immunoSEQ multiplex PCR; TCRdb's copy has only in-frame clones and lacks some. The sample holds about 400,000 clones; approximately 88% are singletons and the top ten take roughly 1.9%. Germline lookup yields CDR1 SGHAT and CDR2 FQNNGV. The CDR3 length is 16 residues. Trimming took 5 bases from V and 6 from J, leaving 17 bases between them. Across about two dozen US areas, participants ranged in age from about 18 to 89 years. Material for sequencing was PBMCs or T cells enriched from blood (not recorded which). This chain links TRBV11-2 with TRBJ1-6; D might be TRBD1 (5 bases). The origin of this receptor is a woman aged 40 to 55 with acute COVID-19. In nucleotides, the CDR3 is TGTGCCAGCAGCGTCGCCGGGACGGGGGGTAATTCACCCCTCCACTTT. It is translated as CASSVAGTGGNSPLHF.